This T cell receptor (beta chain) appears in the sequencing data of a study of T cells in Graves' hyperthyroidism and ophthalmopathy. Source material for PBMCs was around 10 ml fresh peripheral blood. On this clonotype: A much bigger clone sits one base away, suggesting this may be a read error.

TCR beta CDR3 sequences were amplified from RNA transcripts. HTBI primers were the set used in a first-round RT-PCR of the TCR CDR3. One entry per CDR3 protein, called by TCRdb with MiXCR from the multiplex PCR reads. Among a few hundred thousand distinct CDR3 sequences, 20% to 25% were seen once, and the ten largest hold approximately 54%. The CDR3 runs 11 residues. Germline V lookup: CDR1 DFQATT, CDR2 SNEGSKA (reference sequence). The sequence came from a woman in her 70s with Graves' ophthalmopathy. This sequence joins TRBV20-1 and TRBJ2-5, with D perhaps TRBD1 (6 bases). The sample consisted of blood. CDR3 sequence reads: CSAGGREIQYF. Written as DNA, the CDR3 is TGCAGTGCTGGGGGCAGGGAGATCCAGTACTTC.